Listed below are T cell receptor beta chains from one sample, sequenced in a study of blood T cell repertoires in COVID-19. Sequenced by immunoSEQ multiplex PCR; TCRdb stores in-frame clones only, minus some. Found here are about 350,000 clones, over 70% of them singletons; the top ten hold about 6%. The sequenced sample was peripheral blood. These receptors all come from a woman aged 50 to 65 with COVID-19, enrolled during active disease. Both conserved end residues are trimmed from each CDR3. Fields, in order: V gene, J gene, CDR3 protein.

TRBV11-3	TRBJ2-5	ASSLGGLQETQY
TRBV5-1	TRBJ2-3	ASSSGTSGSPHTDTQY
TRBV12-3/TRBV12-4	TRBJ2-1	ASRPTGVNEQF
TRBV19	TRBJ2-4	ASSIGTGKNIQY
TRBV6-5	TRBJ2-1	ASTSGLAGAGEQF
TRBV29-1	TRBJ1-4	SVQSAGGEKLF
TRBV7-2	TRBJ2-3	ASRWARTDTQY
TRBV5-1	TRBJ2-1	ASSLPGAGVGDEQF
TRBV6-5	TRBJ2-7	ASSRLAGEQY
TRBV29-1	TRBJ1-1	SGRRETEAF
TRBV27	TRBJ1-5	ASSATGEYQPQH
TRBV4-1	TRBJ1-3	ASSRPGRVRSGNTIY
TRBV6-5	TRBJ2-3	ASISSGGRALY
TRBV30	TRBJ2-7	AWPCVLAGDEQY
TRBV24-1	TRBJ2-7	ATTFITGTGEKYEQY